This record concerns one T cell receptor (beta chain) sequence. Its antigen is still unknown. The record originates from a study of post-analysis software for immune sequencing data. About the study: Relapsing-remitting, secondary progressive and progressive-relapsing multiple sclerosis courses were included.

Points from the study as a whole: Patients used four to six TRBV segments, including TRBV5-6, TRBV5-1 and TRBV20-1, more often than controls. Those with multiple sclerosis, the patient group, showed significantly lower normalized Chao1 diversity than controls. Analysis by F measure revealed that same-batch samples clustered strongly together.

The ends were cut back, 3 bases at V and 1 base at J, with 15 bases in the middle. Germline-derived CDR1 and CDR2 are DFQATT and SNEGSKA (reference sequence). This CDR3 is built from 15 residues. Unique molecular identifiers were built into the TCR beta cDNA libraries. TCRdb called the PCR reads again in MiXCR, with one record for every CDR3 protein. The sample carries 750,000 to 950,000 distinct CDR3 sequences, around 50% recorded once. Sample: blood. This sequence was found in a girl under 18 with multiple sclerosis. The chain links TRBV20-1 to TRBJ2-5; D gene unclear. The CDR3 is CSARIGSVSQETQYF. The DNA of the CDR3 is TGCAGTGCTAGGATAGGGTCGGTCTCCCAAGAGACCCAGTACTTC.